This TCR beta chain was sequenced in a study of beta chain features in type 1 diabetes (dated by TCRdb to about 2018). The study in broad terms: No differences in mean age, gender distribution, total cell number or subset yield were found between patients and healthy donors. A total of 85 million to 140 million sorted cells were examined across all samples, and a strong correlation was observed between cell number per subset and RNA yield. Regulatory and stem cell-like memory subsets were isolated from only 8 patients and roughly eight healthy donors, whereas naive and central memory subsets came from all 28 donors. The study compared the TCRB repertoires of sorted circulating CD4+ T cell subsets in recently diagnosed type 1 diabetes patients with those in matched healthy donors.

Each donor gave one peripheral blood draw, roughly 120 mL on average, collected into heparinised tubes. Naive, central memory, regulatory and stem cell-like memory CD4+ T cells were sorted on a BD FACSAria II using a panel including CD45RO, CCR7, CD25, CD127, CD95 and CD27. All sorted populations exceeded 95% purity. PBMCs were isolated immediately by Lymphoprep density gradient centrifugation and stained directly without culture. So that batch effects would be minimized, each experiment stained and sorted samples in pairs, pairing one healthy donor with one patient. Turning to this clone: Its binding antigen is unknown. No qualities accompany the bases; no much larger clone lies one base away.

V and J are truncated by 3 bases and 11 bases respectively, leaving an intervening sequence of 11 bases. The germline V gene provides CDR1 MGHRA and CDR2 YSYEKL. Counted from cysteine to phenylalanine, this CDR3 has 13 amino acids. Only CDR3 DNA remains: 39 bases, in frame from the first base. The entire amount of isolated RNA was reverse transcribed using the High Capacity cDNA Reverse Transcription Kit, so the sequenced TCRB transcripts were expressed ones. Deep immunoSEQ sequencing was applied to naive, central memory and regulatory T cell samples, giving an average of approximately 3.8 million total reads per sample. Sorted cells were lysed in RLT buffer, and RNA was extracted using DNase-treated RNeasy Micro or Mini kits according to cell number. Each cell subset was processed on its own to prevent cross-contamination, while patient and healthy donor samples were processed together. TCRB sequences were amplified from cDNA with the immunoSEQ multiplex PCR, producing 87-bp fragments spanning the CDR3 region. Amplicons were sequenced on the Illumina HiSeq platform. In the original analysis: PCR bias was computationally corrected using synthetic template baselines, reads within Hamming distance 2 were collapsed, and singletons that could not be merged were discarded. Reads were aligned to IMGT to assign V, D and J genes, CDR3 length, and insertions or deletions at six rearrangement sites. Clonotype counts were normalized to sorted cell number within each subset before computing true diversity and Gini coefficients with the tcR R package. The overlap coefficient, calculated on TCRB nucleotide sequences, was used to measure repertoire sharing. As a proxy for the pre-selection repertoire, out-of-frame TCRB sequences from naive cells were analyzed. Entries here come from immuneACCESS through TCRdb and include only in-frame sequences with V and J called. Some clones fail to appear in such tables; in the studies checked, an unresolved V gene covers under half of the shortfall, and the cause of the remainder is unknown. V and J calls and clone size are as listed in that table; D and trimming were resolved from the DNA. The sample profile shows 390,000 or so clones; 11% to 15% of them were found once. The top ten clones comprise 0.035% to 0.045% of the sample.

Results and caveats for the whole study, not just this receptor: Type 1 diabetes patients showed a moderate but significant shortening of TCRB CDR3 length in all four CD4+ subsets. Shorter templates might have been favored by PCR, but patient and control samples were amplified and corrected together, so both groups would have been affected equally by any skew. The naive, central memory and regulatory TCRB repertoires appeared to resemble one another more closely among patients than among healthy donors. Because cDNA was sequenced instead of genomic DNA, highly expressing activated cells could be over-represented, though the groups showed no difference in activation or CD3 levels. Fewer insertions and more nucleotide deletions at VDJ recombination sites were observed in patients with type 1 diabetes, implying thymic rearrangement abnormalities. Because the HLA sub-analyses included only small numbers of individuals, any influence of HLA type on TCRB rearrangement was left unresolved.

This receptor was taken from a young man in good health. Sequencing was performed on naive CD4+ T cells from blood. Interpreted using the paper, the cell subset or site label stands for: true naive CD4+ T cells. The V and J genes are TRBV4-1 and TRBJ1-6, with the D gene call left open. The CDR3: CASSHPGGTPLHF. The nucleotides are TGCGCCAGCAGCCACCCTGGCGGAACACCCCTCCACTTT.